The 7 T cell receptor beta chains given below trace back to one sample, sequenced in a study of blood T cell repertoires in COVID-19. Clones were read by immunoSEQ multiplex PCR, and TCRdb kept only the in-frame ones, dropping some. The data show 100,000 to 150,000 clones, roughly 91% seen once. The sample taken for sequencing was peripheral blood. These TCRs come from a man between 60 and 75 years old with COVID-19, enrolled during active disease.

This chain joins TRBV25-1 and TRBJ1-4, with TRBD1 as a possible D gene (5 bases). V lost 5 bases, J lost 8 bases, and 18 bases lay in between. The CDR3 contains 15 residues. CDR1 and CDR2 (germline): MGHDK, SYGVNS. CDR3 loop: CASSSFGGIGEKLFF. Here the CDR3 DNA reads TGTGCCAGCAGTTCCTTTGGGGGGATTGGAGAAAAACTGTTTTTT.

The chain combines TRBV6-2 or TRBV6-3 with TRBJ2-4; D call uncertain. V dropped 7 bases and J dropped 0 bases, with 10 bases sitting between them. The length of the CDR3 is 14 residues. CDR1 and CDR2 (germline): MNHEY, SVGEGT. The CDR3 here is CASTPELAKNIQYF. The CDR3 region has the DNA TGTGCCAGCACCCCTGAGCTAGCCAAAAACATTCAGTACTTC.

The genes are TRBV10-2 and TRBJ1-2, with D maybe TRBD1 (6 bases). The CDR3 has 17 residues. In germline, CDR1 is WSHSY, CDR2 SAAADI. V was shortened by 0 bases and J by 5 bases, with 19 bases between the two germline ends. The CDR3 reads CASSESRGWVDLYGYTF. DNA of the CDR3: TGCGCCAGCAGTGAGTCGAGGGGGTGGGTAGACCTATATGGCTACACCTTC.

J is TRBJ2-2 and V is TRBV11-1, with TRBD1 matching 7 bases. This CDR3 is built from 15 residues. CDR1 and CDR2 from the germline V gene are SGHAT and FQDESV (reference sequence). The V segment lost 7 bases and the J segment 6 bases; nucleotides outside the gene matches: 11. CDR3 sequence: CASTLYRGWAGELFF. The CDR3 DNA reads as TGTGCCAGCACCCTATACAGGGGATGGGCCGGGGAGCTGTTTTTT.

The chain uses TRBV11-2 and TRBJ2-5; 9 bases fit TRBD1. The CDR3 is 16 residues long. The V gene end was trimmed by 0 bases and the J gene end by 3 bases; junction bases not matched to a gene: 5. Germline V gene lookup returns CDR1 SGHAT and CDR2 FQNNGV. CDR3 DNA: TGTGCCAGCAGCTTAGAAGGGACAGGGAATGAAGAGACCCAGTACTTC. Its protein product is CASSLEGTGNEETQYF.

The sample holds one count of this clone. The V gene is TRBV6-8, the J gene TRBJ1-3; possibly TRBD1 for D (6 bases). CDR1 and CDR2 from the germline V gene are MNHGY and SAAAGT. V lost 11 bases and J 7 bases, leaving 15 bases between the germline ends. The length of the CDR3 is 12 residues. As DNA, the CDR3 is TGTGCCCGCCGACAGGAGGAGAACACCATATATTTT. This translates into CARRQEENTIYF.

The chain is built from TRBV18 and TRBJ1-3, with 8 bases that match TRBD1. V was clipped by 6 bases and J by 0 bases; unmatched bases: 7. Germline V lookup: CDR1 KGHSH, CDR2 LQKENI. This CDR3 is 16 amino acids long. Here the CDR3 DNA reads TGTGCCAGCTCTCTTCGGACAGGGACCTCTGGAAACACCATATATTTT. It encodes CASSLRTGTSGNTIYF.